This T cell receptor (beta chain) is from a study of T-cell reconstitution after alpha-beta-depleted transplantation in children. The study, taken as a whole, reports: Surviving recipient T cells and thymic progenitors accounted for the high day-60 TCRbeta diversity observed in some patients. T-cell counts and diversity at one year following transplant were attributed mainly to newly produced T cells. Several hundred graft clones that had expanded were reportedly the source of alpha-beta T cells about two months after transplant.

The length of the CDR3 is 12 residues. V lost 1 base to trimming and J lost 14 bases; unmatched junction nucleotides: 3. Concerning this clonotype itself: As yet, its antigen is unknown.

The library targeted TCRbeta and was prepared with unique molecular identifiers. Each CDR3 protein gets one entry after TCRdb re-called the PCR reads with MiXCR. The repertoire holds more than 400,000 distinct CDR3 sequences, with 43% as singletons. The sequencing here drew on PBMCs, taken before TCRalphabeta/CD19-depleted stem cell transplant. The receptor comes from a girl aged 2-10 years with aplastic anemia, due to receive a stem cell transplant. The rearrangement links TRBV12-3 or TRBV12-4 to TRBJ2-1, with TRBD2 matching over 9 bases. This CDR3 reads CASSLGGRGKFF. In nucleotides, the CDR3 is TGTGCCAGCAGTTTAGGCGGGAGGGGAAAGTTCTTC.